This is a list of T cell receptor beta chains from one sample in a study of blood T cells in healthy people across ages. MiXCR was run by TCRdb on the 5' RACE reads, yielding one entry per CDR3 protein. Counted here are approximately 600,000 distinct CDR3 sequences, roughly 58% occurring once; the ten biggest clones make up approximately 40%. The sample comprised blood. All receptors derive from a man between 60 and 75 years old in good health. CDR3s include the opening cysteine and the closing phenylalanine or tryptophan. Clone size, where shown, is once, few, many, or a class for clones that have expanded.

CDR3aa: CASSSGDRKAQYF
j_gene: TRBJ2-5
v_gene: TRBV5-1
abundance: once

CDR3aa: CASSLSLDRMSDEKLFF
j_gene: TRBJ1-4
v_gene: TRBV27
abundance: -

CDR3aa: CASSGGTSGRAGNIQYF
j_gene: TRBJ2-4
v_gene: TRBV7-9
abundance: -

CDR3aa: CASSAILAGNANEQFF
j_gene: TRBJ2-1
v_gene: TRBV28
abundance: -

CDR3aa: CASSLTGPTEAFF
j_gene: TRBJ1-1
v_gene: TRBV7-2
abundance: -

CDR3aa: CASSLSTVINVLTF
j_gene: TRBJ2-6
v_gene: TRBV11-2
abundance: few

CDR3aa: CASSGQGFTDQPQHF
j_gene: TRBJ1-5
v_gene: TRBV6-1
abundance: -

CDR3aa: CASTQTRSTDTQYF
j_gene: TRBJ2-3
v_gene: TRBV6-5
abundance: -

CDR3aa: CSGGGIEETQYF
j_gene: TRBJ2-5
v_gene: TRBV29-1
abundance: -

CDR3aa: CASSQDQVWGSEAFF
j_gene: TRBJ1-1
v_gene: TRBV14
abundance: -

CDR3aa: CASSVGSITYNEQFF
j_gene: TRBJ2-1
v_gene: TRBV9
abundance: many

CDR3aa: CASSLTTSSREQFF
j_gene: TRBJ2-1
v_gene: TRBV5-1
abundance: few

CDR3aa: CASSLDAGENNEQFF
j_gene: TRBJ2-1
v_gene: TRBV5-4
abundance: -

CDR3aa: CASSASPIGIQYF
j_gene: TRBJ2-4
v_gene: TRBV6-2/TRBV6-3
abundance: -

CDR3aa: CASSLGPNYQETQYF
j_gene: TRBJ2-5
v_gene: TRBV7-8
abundance: -

CDR3aa: CASSLDSLTDTQYF
j_gene: TRBJ2-3
v_gene: TRBV12-3/TRBV12-4
abundance: -

CDR3aa: CASSPTPVRTGANVLTF
j_gene: TRBJ2-6
v_gene: TRBV5-1
abundance: few

CDR3aa: CASSLAAGSYGYTF
j_gene: TRBJ1-2
v_gene: TRBV9
abundance: -

CDR3aa: CASSPYRADQETQYF
j_gene: TRBJ2-5
v_gene: TRBV27
abundance: few

CDR3aa: CASSTSASRGTDTQYF
j_gene: TRBJ2-3
v_gene: TRBV28
abundance: once

CDR3aa: CSARDSAGIAYEQYF
j_gene: TRBJ2-7
v_gene: TRBV20-1
abundance: -

CDR3aa: CASSLASGPFSYNEQFF
j_gene: TRBJ2-1
v_gene: TRBV5-1
abundance: -

CDR3aa: CATSTVDRVRNEQFF
j_gene: TRBJ2-1
v_gene: TRBV15
abundance: -

CDR3aa: CASSSPTGFYNEQFF
j_gene: TRBJ2-1
v_gene: TRBV27
abundance: -

CDR3aa: CAISDGLAGGRNTGELFF
j_gene: TRBJ2-2
v_gene: TRBV10-3
abundance: -

CDR3aa: CASSFILGTGIEAQYF
j_gene: TRBJ2-5
v_gene: TRBV7-2
abundance: -

CDR3aa: CASSLRIDGYTF
j_gene: TRBJ1-2
v_gene: TRBV12-3/TRBV12-4
abundance: -

CDR3aa: CAGSLRGGANVLTF
j_gene: TRBJ2-6
v_gene: TRBV7-7
abundance: -

CDR3aa: CSGSAGLNTEAFF
j_gene: TRBJ1-1
v_gene: TRBV29-1
abundance: -

CDR3aa: CAGSPPRQGPQETQYF
j_gene: TRBJ2-5
v_gene: TRBV13
abundance: -

CDR3aa: CASSEYVGGYTF
j_gene: TRBJ1-2
v_gene: TRBV2
abundance: -

CDR3aa: CASSPWPSGGSEGYTF
j_gene: TRBJ1-2
v_gene: TRBV3-1
abundance: few

CDR3aa: CSVFGQGGETQYF
j_gene: -
v_gene: TRBV29-1
abundance: -

CDR3aa: CSARALWAGGQNEQFF
j_gene: TRBJ2-1
v_gene: TRBV20-1
abundance: -

CDR3aa: CSARGSGGRNTGELFF
j_gene: TRBJ2-2
v_gene: TRBV20-1
abundance: -

CDR3aa: CASSSLGTSGGTSYNEQFF
j_gene: TRBJ2-1
v_gene: TRBV5-1
abundance: -

CDR3aa: CSAPPEGAKNIQYF
j_gene: TRBJ2-4
v_gene: TRBV20-1
abundance: -

CDR3aa: CASSLAGEGSYNEQFF
j_gene: TRBJ2-1
v_gene: TRBV5-6
abundance: -

CDR3aa: CASRRDGSYEQYF
j_gene: TRBJ2-7
v_gene: TRBV6-2/TRBV6-3
abundance: many

CDR3aa: CSAAGWGQTYEQYF
j_gene: TRBJ2-7
v_gene: TRBV20-1
abundance: -

CDR3aa: CSARDTQILAKNIQYF
j_gene: TRBJ2-4
v_gene: TRBV20-1
abundance: -

CDR3aa: CASSQASLEQYF
j_gene: TRBJ2-7
v_gene: TRBV3-1
abundance: -

CDR3aa: CASRDSNSPLHF
j_gene: TRBJ1-6
v_gene: TRBV5-6
abundance: -

CDR3aa: CAIRGFGGNEQFF
j_gene: TRBJ2-1
v_gene: TRBV10-3
abundance: -

CDR3aa: CSVHSGGAEETQYF
j_gene: TRBJ2-5
v_gene: TRBV20-1
abundance: few

CDR3aa: CASSYTGMNTEAFF
j_gene: TRBJ1-1
v_gene: TRBV7-9
abundance: -

CDR3aa: CSARAGLTRTDTQYF
j_gene: TRBJ2-3
v_gene: TRBV20-1
abundance: -

CDR3aa: CASSTQSSGANVPTF
j_gene: TRBJ2-6
v_gene: TRBV19
abundance: -

CDR3aa: CASSSHGTSGTYEQYF
j_gene: TRBJ2-7
v_gene: TRBV6-2/TRBV6-3
abundance: -

CDR3aa: CSGLRQGSYEQYF
j_gene: TRBJ2-7
v_gene: TRBV29-1
abundance: few

CDR3aa: CASSLENLRDTGELFF
j_gene: TRBJ2-2
v_gene: TRBV5-1
abundance: -

CDR3aa: CASSLRPGLDEQFF
j_gene: TRBJ2-1
v_gene: TRBV5-1
abundance: -

CDR3aa: CATSSSGVYNEQFF
j_gene: TRBJ2-1
v_gene: TRBV15
abundance: -

CDR3aa: CASRGETSGWDEQFF
j_gene: TRBJ2-1
v_gene: TRBV5-1
abundance: -

CDR3aa: CASSVQGAGTEAFF
j_gene: TRBJ1-1
v_gene: TRBV5-1
abundance: -

CDR3aa: CSARETSQETQYF
j_gene: TRBJ2-5
v_gene: TRBV20-1
abundance: -